This T cell receptor (beta chain) appears in the sequencing data of a study of cytomegalovirus exposure and HLA in healthy donors. Findings of the study overall: A later analysis linked a missense DCLRE1C variant to TCR beta V- and J-gene trimming.

This clone was detected only a few times. Its cognate antigen is unknown. The ends lost 4 bases at V and 0 bases at J; junction bases unmatched: 5. This CDR3 is built from 15 residues. CDR1 and CDR2 from the germline V gene are MGHRA and YSYEKL. Primers: 60 Vbeta forward and 13 Jbeta reverse. This table comes from immunoSEQ multiplex PCR, and its TCRdb copy is limited to in-frame clones, with some not included. The sample includes about 210,000 clones, around 80% of them seen just once. This sequence originates from a man aged 40-49 years in good health and CMV-seropositive. Sample: PBMCs. The chain joins TRBV4-1 to TRBJ1-1; 7 bases align to TRBD1. CDR3 DNA sequence: TGCGCCAGCAGCCGGCTAACAGGGGTGAACACTGAAGCTTTCTTT. Encoded protein: CASSRLTGVNTEAFF.